The following is a T cell receptor beta chain sequence with its context. Its target is not known. V lost 5 bases, J lost 4 bases, and 8 bases stayed unmatched. Germline V lookup: CDR1 SNHLY, CDR2 FYNNEI. CDR3 length: 17 amino acids. The data were obtained in a study of cytomegalovirus exposure and HLA in healthy donors. Overall study findings and caveats: Per published reports, the classifier diagnosed cytomegalovirus status with high specificity and sensitivity. The study assumed roughly uniform donor sequencing depth for presence/absence analyses.

The PCR made use of 60 Vbeta and 13 Jbeta primers. TCRdb keeps only in-frame clones here, not all; method: immunoSEQ multiplex PCR. The sample carries around 130,000 clones, 70% to 75% recorded once. The chain carries TRBV2 and TRBJ2-3, with 14 positions matching TRBD2. The sample taken for sequencing was PBMCs. The clonotype was recovered from a woman aged 25 to 39 in good health and CMV-seronegative. The CDR3 bases are TGTGCCAGCAGTTCGGGGACTAGCGGGGGTATCGCAGATACGCAGTATTTT. Translating it yields CASSSGTSGGIADTQYF. The entire variable domain, with the rest obtained from reference TRBV2 and TRBJ2-3, is as follows: EPEVTQTPSHQVTQMGQEVILRCVPISNHLYFYWYRQILGQKVEFLVSFYNNEISEKSEIFDDQFSVERPDGSNFTLKIRSTKLEDSAMYFCASSSGTSGGIADTQYFGPGTRLTVL.